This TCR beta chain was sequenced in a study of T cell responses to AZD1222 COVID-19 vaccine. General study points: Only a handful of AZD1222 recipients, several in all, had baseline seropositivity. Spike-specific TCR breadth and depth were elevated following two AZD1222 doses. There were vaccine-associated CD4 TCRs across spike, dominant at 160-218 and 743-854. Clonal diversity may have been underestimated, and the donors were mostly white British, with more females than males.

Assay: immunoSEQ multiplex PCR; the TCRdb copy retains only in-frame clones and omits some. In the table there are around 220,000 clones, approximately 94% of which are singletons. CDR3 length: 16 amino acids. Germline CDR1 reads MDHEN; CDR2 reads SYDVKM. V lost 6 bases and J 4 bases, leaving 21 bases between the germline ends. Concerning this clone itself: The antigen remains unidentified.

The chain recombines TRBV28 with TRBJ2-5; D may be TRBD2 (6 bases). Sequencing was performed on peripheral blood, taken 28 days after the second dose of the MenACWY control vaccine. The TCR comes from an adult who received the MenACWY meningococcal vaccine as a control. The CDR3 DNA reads TGTGCCAGCAGGGGGACTGGGGTTGGGTTGTTAGAGACCCAGTACTTC. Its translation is CASRGTGVGLLETQYF.